The 16 T cell receptor beta chains given below trace back to one sample, sequenced in a study of cytomegalovirus exposure and HLA in healthy donors. The PCR was carried out with 60 Vbeta primers and 13 Jbeta primers. Repertoires were generated with immunoSEQ multiplex PCR, while TCRdb's copy carries only in-frame clones and drops some. This repertoire shows some 110,000 clones, around a tenth found once; its top ten account for roughly 5%. The sequenced material came from PBMCs. The source is a man aged 35 to 55 in good health and CMV-seropositive.

The gene calls are TRBV5-5 and TRBJ2-7; 9 bases align to TRBD1. J was trimmed by 7 bases and V by 6 bases; bases with no gene match: 14. Germline CDR1 reads SGHKS; CDR2 reads YYEKEE (reference sequence). CDR3 length: 15 amino acids. In DNA form, the CDR3 reads TGTGCCAGCACCATTGACAGGGGGGTTTCGAGGGAGCAGTACTTC. Its translation is CASTIDRGVSREQYF.

This clone has just a few counts. The CDR3 sequence: CASKRLRLKEQYF. The DNA for the CDR3 is TGCGCCAGCAAAAGGTTGAGGTTGAAAGAGCAGTACTTC. The chain employs TRBV10-1 and TRBJ2-7; D not resolved. This CDR3 comprises 13 residues. Deletions cut 7 bases from V and 7 bases from J, with 17 bases between. Germline loops: CDR1 WNHNN, CDR2 SYGVQD (reference sequence).

Only a few counts were recorded for this clone. This chain joins TRBV12-5 and TRBJ2-3; 9 bases are a match to TRBD1. CDR3 size: 14 residues. Looked up from germline, CDR1 is LGHNT and CDR2 is FRNRAP. J gave up 3 bases and V 7 bases, and 5 bases lay outside the gene matches. For the CDR3, the DNA is TGTGCTAGTGCCCCGGACAGGGGAACAGATACGCAGTATTTT. Residues: CASAPDRGTDTQYF.

This rearrangement joins TRBV4-3 to TRBJ1-2; 11 bases are a match to TRBD1. The germline CDR1 and CDR2 sequences are LGHNA and YSLEER. CDR3 size: 15 residues. V trimming: 4 bases; J trimming: 4 bases; junction bases outside the gene matches: 5. DNA of the CDR3: TGCGCCAGCAGCCTCACGGACAGGGGGCCCTATGGCTACACCTTC. Residues: CASSLTDRGPYGYTF.

This clone was counted only a few times. CDR3 sequence: CASERTSGRGETQYF. The DNA of the CDR3 is TGTGCCAGTGAACGGACTAGCGGGAGGGGAGAGACCCAGTACTTC. The chain joins TRBV19 to TRBJ2-5, with 15 bases identical to TRBD2. Germline V gene lookup returns CDR1 LNHDA and CDR2 SQIVND (reference sequence). J lost 4 bases, V lost 8 bases, and 5 bases had no gene match. The CDR3 is 15 amino acids. The full variable domain, rest sourced from reference TRBV19 and TRBJ2-5, is DGGITQSPKYLFRKEGQNVTLSCEQNLNHDAMYWYRQDPGQGLRLIYYSQIVNDFQKGDIAEGYSVSREKKESFPLTVTSAQKNPTAFYLCASERTSGRGETQYFGPGTRLLVL.

This clone has more than one count but fewer than ten. The chain employs TRBV27 and TRBJ2-5, with 7 nucleotides matching TRBD1. The CDR3 consists of 15 residues. V gave up 5 bases and J gave up 5 bases; unmatched junction bases: 11. Germline CDR1 MNHEY, CDR2 SMNVEV (reference sequence). CDR3 sequence reads: CASSAGTARLETQYF. Here the CDR3 DNA reads TGTGCCAGCAGTGCCGGGACAGCTAGGCTGGAGACCCAGTACTTC.

V is TRBV5-6 and J is TRBJ2-6; maybe TRBD2 (6 bases). Trimming left V 1 base short and J 3 bases short, with 8 bases between. Germline-derived CDR1 and CDR2 are SGHDT and YYEEEE. The CDR3 runs 15 residues. Written as DNA, the CDR3 is TGTGCCAGCAGCTTGTGGGGACTTGGGGCCAACGTCCTGACTTTC. It encodes CASSLWGLGANVLTF. The full variable domain, in which reference TRBV5-6 and TRBJ2-6 provide the parts outside the CDR3, is DAGVTQSPTHLIKTRGQQVTLRCSPKSGHDTVSWYQQALGQGPQFIFQYYEEEERQRGNFPDRFSGHQFPNYSSELNVNALLLGDSALYLCASSLWGLGANVLTFGAGSRLTVL.

This clone was seen a few times. This chain joins TRBV5-6 and TRBJ2-1; D gene ambiguous. The CDR3 sequence is 16 residues long. Germline V gene data show CDR1 as SGHDT and CDR2 as YYEEEE. V dropped 2 bases and J dropped 1 base, with 13 bases sitting between them. The chain's CDR3 is CASSLVGFGSYNEQFF. CDR3 coding DNA: TGTGCCAGCAGCTTAGTGGGTTTCGGGTCCTACAATGAGCAGTTCTTC.

This clone has only a few counts. V gene TRBV7-2 combines with J gene TRBJ2-1; 13 bases match TRBD2. V shed 2 bases and J 7 bases; nucleotides not matched to a gene: 5. CDR3 length equals 16 residues. CDR1 is SGHTA and CDR2 is FQGNSA in the germline V gene. This chain's CDR3 is CASSLQGLAGVNEQFF. The CDR3 coding sequence is TGTGCCAGCAGCTTACAAGGACTAGCGGGAGTTAATGAGCAGTTCTTC.

The chain couples TRBV9 to TRBJ2-5; TRBD2 is a possible D gene (5 bases). The CDR3 runs 14 residues. CDR1 is SGDLS, CDR2 YYNGEE, per germline. V lost 4 bases and J lost 3, with 13 bases in between. Here the CDR3 reads CASSSRLGEETQYF. The CDR3 DNA is TGTGCCAGCAGCTCCCGTCTGGGAGAAGAGACCCAGTACTTC. The variable domain in full, with the rest retrieved from reference TRBV9 and TRBJ2-5, is DSGVTQTPKHLITATGQRVTLRCSPRSGDLSVYWYQQSLDQGLQFLIQYYNGEERAKGNILERFSAQQFPDLHSELNLSSLELGDSALYFCASSSRLGEETQYFGPGTRLLVL.

The V and J genes are TRBV19 and TRBJ1-2; weak D call: TRBD1 (5 bases). The V gene lost 6 bases and the J gene lost 2 bases, with 13 bases spanning the gap. Germline values: CDR1 LNHDA, CDR2 SQIVND (reference sequence). The CDR3 sequence is 14 residues long. CDR3 nucleotide sequence: TGTGCCAGTAGGGCAGGGCTCGGGAACTATGGCTACACCTTC. It codes for CASRAGLGNYGYTF.

This chain uses TRBV2 with TRBJ1-2; tentatively, D is TRBD1 (6 bases). Germline CDR1 reads SNHLY; CDR2 reads FYNNEI. V lost 2 bases to trimming and J lost 8 bases, with 15 bases between them. CDR3 length: 14 residues. In DNA form, the CDR3 reads TGTGCCAGCAGTGAAAGAGGGGGGGCGCAGGGCTACACCTTC. This codes for CASSERGGAQGYTF.

The chain uses TRBV9 and TRBJ2-1, with a weak D call TRBD2 (5 bases). The CDR3 runs to 15 residues. Trimming stripped 1 base from V and 9 bases from J, with 17 bases between. Germline loops: CDR1 SGDLS, CDR2 YYNGEE. CDR3 DNA: TGTGCCAGCAGCGTACGGGAAAATCAGGTTGGTGAGCAGTTCTTC. The encoded protein is CASSVRENQVGEQFF.

This chain connects TRBV7-9 to TRBJ2-3; D remains unclear. The germline gives CDR1 SEHNR, CDR2 FQNEAQ (reference sequence). The V end lost 7 bases, the J end lost 6 bases, and 11 bases lay between the germline ends. The CDR3 spans 12 residues. CDR3 amino acids: CASNDGRDTQYF. CDR3 in DNA: TGTGCCAGCAATGACGGCAGGGATACGCAGTATTTT.

This clone came up a few times. The chain is built from TRBV10-3 and TRBJ2-7; TRBD2 matches at 9 bases. In germline, CDR1 is ENHRY, CDR2 SYGVKD. V dropped 10 bases and J dropped 6; count of bases not matched to a gene: 10. The CDR3 loop spans 13 amino acids. CDR3 loop: CATSAGGPTEQYF. The CDR3 region has the DNA TGTGCCACCTCGGCGGGAGGGCCTACCGAGCAGTACTTC.

The sample holds a few counts of this clone. The genes are TRBV7-9 and TRBJ2-5; the D is unclear. This CDR3 region has 13 residues. Germline V lookup: CDR1 SEHNR, CDR2 FQNEAQ (reference sequence). The germline V and J ends were trimmed by 1 base and 5 bases, with 8 bases remaining between them. CDR3 region: CASSLEQLETQYF. The CDR3 nucleotides are TGTGCCAGCAGCTTAGAGCAACTGGAGACCCAGTACTTC.